A single sample is the source of the 15 T cell receptor beta chains below, sequenced in a study of blood T cell repertoires in COVID-19. Repertoires were generated with immunoSEQ multiplex PCR, while TCRdb's copy carries only in-frame clones and drops some. The table lists fewer than 200,000 clones, under 85% of them singletons. The sequencing input was peripheral blood. The receptors shown here come from a woman in her 70s with COVID-19, enrolled during active disease.

The chain employs TRBV27 and TRBJ1-1; possible D gene TRBD1, 5 bases. This CDR3 has 15 amino acids. Per the germline V gene, CDR1 is MNHEY and CDR2 is SMNVEV (reference sequence). V was cut by 5 bases and J by 5 bases, with 18 bases left in between. CDR3 sequence: CASSLTGPGTTEAFF. The CDR3 DNA follows: TGTGCCAGCAGTCTTACGGGCCCGGGGACTACTGAAGCTTTCTTT.

The CDR3 is CASSLASANWAYDEQFF. The CDR3 DNA is TGCGCCAGCAGCTTGGCCAGTGCCAATTGGGCATACGATGAGCAGTTCTTC. This chain connects TRBV5-1 to TRBJ2-1; D is undetermined. Germline-derived CDR1 and CDR2 are SGHRS and YFSETQ. Trimming cost V 0 bases and J 8 bases, with 21 bases left between them. This CDR3 contains 17 residues.

The rearrangement links TRBV9 to TRBJ2-7; 7 bases are shared with TRBD1. CDR3 length: 15 residues. V lost 2 bases, J lost 6 bases, and 11 bases stayed unmatched. Looked up from germline, CDR1 is SGDLS and CDR2 is YYNGEE. In DNA, the CDR3 is TGTGCCAGCAGCGTTTCAATACAGGGGCGAGGCGAGCAGTACTTC. Encoded protein: CASSVSIQGRGEQYF.

V usage is TRBV6-2 or TRBV6-3 and J usage is TRBJ2-7; TRBD1 matches at 11 bases. The CDR3 has 16 residues. CDR1 is MNHEY and CDR2 is SVGEGT in the germline V gene. J was trimmed by 2 bases and V by 6 bases; bases with no gene match: 9. Written as DNA, the CDR3 is TGTGCCAGCAGCCTGAGCCGGGACAGGGGGACCTACGAGCAGTACTTC. It encodes CASSLSRDRGTYEQYF.

The count of this clone is one. The V gene is TRBV30, the J gene TRBJ2-1; TRBD2 agrees at 13 bases. V lost 7 bases, J lost 1 base, and 7 bases stayed unmatched. This CDR3 has 16 residues. Germline V lookup: CDR1 GTSNPN, CDR2 SVGIG (reference sequence). The CDR3 coding sequence is TGTGCCTTCCTCGGGACTAGCGGGGAGTCCTACAATGAGCAGTTCTTC. The encoded protein is CAFLGTSGESYNEQFF. Full variable domain (outside the CDR3, taken from reference TRBV30 and TRBJ2-1): SQTIHQWPATLVQPVGSPLSLECTVEGTSNPNLYWYRQAAGRGLQLLFYSVGIGQISSEVPQNLSASRPQDRQFILSSKKLLLSDSGFYLCAFLGTSGESYNEQFFGPGTRLTVL.

The chain employs TRBV29-1 and TRBJ1-2; D gene uncertain. Trimming cost V 5 bases and J 4 bases, with 11 bases left between them. The CDR3 is 12 amino acids. The germline gives CDR1 SQVTM, CDR2 ANQGSEA. The CDR3 region has the DNA TGCAGCGTTCGGAGAGGCACCTATGGCTACACCTTC. The encoded protein is CSVRRGTYGYTF.

This chain connects TRBV6-6 to TRBJ1-4; tentative D call: TRBD1 (6 bases). The length of the CDR3 is 16 residues. V was shortened by 5 bases and J by 10 bases, with 23 bases between the two germline ends. CDR1 and CDR2 from the germline V gene are MNHNY and SVGAGI (reference sequence). The CDR3 here is CASSKQTGTHYGKLFF. The CDR3 DNA sequence: TGTGCCAGCAGTAAACAAACAGGGACCCACTATGGAAAACTGTTTTTT.

This clone was seen a handful of times. The chain employs TRBV24-1 and TRBJ2-5, with D perhaps matching TRBD1 (5 bases). Between the trimmed V and J ends, which lost 1 base and 2 bases, there was a span of 22 bases. The CDR3 is 19 residues long. Germline V gene lookup returns CDR1 KGHDR and CDR2 SFDVKD. CDR3 amino acids: CATSDFRPSTGIRQETQYF. In DNA, the CDR3 is TGTGCCACCAGTGATTTCAGGCCATCCACAGGTATTAGACAAGAGACCCAGTACTTC.

V is TRBV5-1 and J is TRBJ1-1; D ambiguous. The CDR3 covers 16 residues. Looked up from germline, CDR1 is SGHRS and CDR2 is YFSETQ. V dropped 0 bases and J dropped 5 bases, with 17 bases sitting between them. CDR3 bases: TGCGCCAGCAGCTTGGTCCCAGGCACATGGGTGACTGAAGCTTTCTTT. Translation: CASSLVPGTWVTEAFF.

The genes are TRBV6-2 or TRBV6-3 and TRBJ1-1; TRBD1 might be the D (5 bases). The germline V and J ends were trimmed by 0 bases and 11 bases, with 13 bases remaining between them. Germline V gene sequence: CDR1 MNHEY, CDR2 SVGEGT. CDR3 size: 13 residues. The DNA of the CDR3 is TGTGCCAGCAGTTACTCGGGGGGAAAACGTGCTTTCTTT. Its translation is CASSYSGGKRAFF.

The chain carries TRBV9 and TRBJ2-5, with no clear D. The V end was cut by 0 bases, the J end by 1 base, with 10 bases between. Germline-derived CDR1 and CDR2 are SGDLS and YYNGEE. The CDR3 loop spans 15 amino acids. The CDR3, as DNA: TGTGCCAGCAGCGTAGAGGCAGGTTCCCAAGAGACCCAGTACTTC. As protein: CASSVEAGSQETQYF.

V is TRBV20-1 and J is TRBJ2-7, with 8 bases that match TRBD1. J gave up 2 bases and V 3 bases, and 6 bases lay outside the gene matches. The CDR3 is 14 amino acids. Germline CDR1 DFQATT, CDR2 SNEGSKA (reference sequence). The CDR3 spells CSASGQGNTYEQYF. As DNA, the CDR3 is TGCAGTGCTAGTGGACAGGGAAACACCTACGAGCAGTACTTC.

The chain recombines TRBV5-1 with TRBJ2-1; 8 positions match TRBD2. V was pared by 4 bases and J by 7 bases, with 4 bases of the junction left unmatched. Looked up from germline, CDR1 is SGHRS and CDR2 is YFSETQ. This CDR3 is 13 amino acids long. The CDR3 DNA sequence: TGCGCCAGCAGCCCGACTAGCGTAAATGAGCAGTTCTTC. Amino acids: CASSPTSVNEQFF.

This clone turned up a few times. V is TRBV6-2 or TRBV6-3 and J is TRBJ2-2; D is possibly TRBD1 (6 bases). V shed 5 bases and J shed 5 bases, with 12 bases lying between them. The CDR3 consists of 14 residues. Germline V lookup: CDR1 MNHEY, CDR2 SVGEGT. The CDR3 region has the DNA TGTGCCAGCAGTCCGGACAGACTAACCGGGGAGCTGTTTTTT. It encodes CASSPDRLTGELFF.

This chain connects TRBV1 to TRBJ2-3; the D call in the table, TRBD2, was not verified against the DNA. TRBV1 is a pseudogene segment. The CDR3 extends over 19 amino acids. The CDR3 here is CTSSQVIQTSGPNTDTQYF. The CDR3 DNA reads as TGCACCAGCAGCCAAGTGATCCAGACTAGCGGGCCGAACACAGATACGCAGTATTTT.